This TCR beta chain was sequenced in a study of early T cells in non-severe SARS-CoV-2 infection. The overall study: Bulk RNA isolated from unsorted whole blood underwent sequencing; chains were not paired. Whole-study results and caveats: VDJdb matching favored anti-spike CD8 responses, missing private and CD4 specificities.

This clonotype appeared a few times. Its antigen is not identified. Unique molecular identifiers were affixed to single, distinct cDNA molecules. TCRdb analysed the 5' RACE reads with MiXCR anew, one entry per CDR3 protein. The sample has 30,000 to 35,000 distinct CDR3 sequences, 4.7% seen once. CDR1 and CDR2 from the germline V gene are MDHEN and SYDVKM. This CDR3 spans 15 amino acids. The V gene lost 5 bases and the J gene lost 3 bases, with 16 bases spanning the gap. The clonotype comes from an adult who was a healthcare worker with PCR-confirmed SARS-CoV-2 infection or an uninfected control (not recorded which). The sample was whole blood. The V gene is TRBV28, the J gene TRBJ2-5; perhaps TRBD1 as D (6 bases). This chain's CDR3 is CASSGFDRMKETQYF. The DNA for the CDR3 is TGTGCCAGCAGTGGCTTCGACAGGATGAAAGAGACCCAGTACTTC.